This passage covers 7 T cell receptor beta chains from one sample sequenced in a study of CD8 T cells in Susac syndrome. Reverse transcription of roughly 0.45 to 1 ug RNA used random hexamers. TCRdb recomputed calls from the immunoSEQ multiplex PCR reads with MiXCR, one row per CDR3 protein. The sample lists around 200,000 distinct CDR3 sequences, about 93% seen once, with around 0.14% in the top ten. What was sequenced was CD8+ T cells from PBMCs. These receptors originate from a human donor with multiple sclerosis.

The table lists this clonotype with a few counts. The rearrangement joins TRBV5-1 to TRBJ2-5, with 9 bases matching TRBD1. The J segment lost 5 bases and the V segment lost 6 bases, leaving 5 bases of the junction unmatched. Looked up from germline, CDR1 is SGHRS and CDR2 is YFSETQ. CDR3 length equals 13 residues. CDR3 protein: CASKTGGWETQYF. DNA of the CDR3: TGCGCCAGCAAAACAGGGGGCTGGGAGACCCAGTACTTC.

The rearrangement links TRBV12-3 or TRBV12-4 to TRBJ1-1; D remains unclear. This CDR3 has 12 amino acids. Trimming left V 8 bases short and J 1 base short, with 8 bases between. CDR3 nucleotides: TGTGCCAGCTCACCACCGAACACTGAAGCTTTCTTT. Its translation: CASSPPNTEAFF.

CDR3 coding DNA: TGTGCCAGCAGTAGAGGGGGTCTCACAGATACGCAGTATTTT. Protein sequence: CASSRGGLTDTQYF. The chain employs TRBV28 and TRBJ2-3, with D perhaps matching TRBD1 (6 bases). The CDR3 length is 14 residues. V was trimmed by 5 bases and J by 2 bases, leaving 11 bases between them. The germline V gene encodes CDR1 MDHEN and CDR2 SYDVKM.

The chain is built from TRBV6-1 and TRBJ2-2, with 10 bases fitting TRBD2. Unmatched junction bases numbered 7, after V lost 6 bases and J lost 0 bases. Germline V gene sequence: CDR1 MNHNS, CDR2 SASEGT. This CDR3 comprises 17 residues. CDR3 sequence reads: CASRGTSETPNTGELFF. In nucleotides, the CDR3 is TGTGCCAGCAGAGGGACTAGCGAAACCCCGAACACCGGGGAGCTGTTTTTT.

The chain links TRBV7-2 to TRBJ1-1, with D tentatively TRBD1 (6 bases). The CDR3 is made up of 13 amino acids. V lost 4 bases and J lost 5, with 11 bases in between. Germline CDR1 reads SGHTA; CDR2 reads FQGNSA. CDR3 DNA: TGTGCCAGCAGCTCAAGCCAGGGGACTGAAGCTTTCTTT. Amino acid sequence: CASSSSQGTEAFF. The complete variable domain, with remaining parts taken from reference TRBV7-2 and TRBJ1-1, reads GAGVSQSPSNKVTEKGKDVELRCDPISGHTALYWYRQSLGQGLEFLIYFQGNSAPDKSGLPSDRFSAERTGGSVSTLTIQRTQQEDSAVYLCASSSSQGTEAFFGQGTRLTVV.

This chain connects TRBV5-6 to TRBJ1-3, with D uncertain. The V gene lost 2 bases and the J gene lost 1 base, with 7 bases spanning the gap. This CDR3 comprises 14 residues. Germline V lookup: CDR1 SGHDT, CDR2 YYEEEE. The DNA of the CDR3 is TGTGCCAGCAGCTTTGGAGTTTCTGGAAACACCATATATTTT. Its protein is CASSFGVSGNTIYF.

The genes are TRBV4-2 and TRBJ2-7, with D perhaps TRBD2 (6 bases). Trimming took off 4 bases at V and 5 bases at J, with 15 bases between the two ends. The germline CDR1 and CDR2 sequences are LGHNA and YNFKEQ. This CDR3 is built from 14 residues. This chain's CDR3 is CASSPAGVGDEQYF. The CDR3, as DNA: TGTGCCAGCAGCCCAGCGGGTGTCGGTGACGAGCAGTACTTC.